Detailed here is one T cell receptor beta chain. The authors' processing: Cell counts per sample came from amplifying reference gene primers. Assay: immunoSEQ multiplex PCR; the TCRdb copy retains only in-frame clones and omits some. V and J calls plus clone size are reproduced from that table; the DNA served to infer D and trimming. The sample consists of about 90,000 clones, about three quarters of them appearing once. The sample comes from a study of blood T cell repertoires in COVID-19. Study information: Donors in the United States, Italy and Spain gave samples during acute or convalescent COVID-19. The cDNA or gDNA used as material had been derived from T cells, B-cell-depleted T cells, or PBMCs.

The CDR3 is 17 residues long. The ends were cut back, 3 bases at V and 3 bases at J, with 21 bases in the middle. The germline V gene encodes CDR1 SGHTS and CDR2 YDEGEE. The receptor was derived from a man between 65 and 79 years old with acute or convalescent COVID-19. Sample: peripheral blood. This chain joins TRBV5-8 and TRBJ1-1; no firm D call. CDR3 bases: TGTGCCAGCAGCTCTTGGGGAGGGATTAGGACGGACACTGAAGCTTTCTTT. It specifies CASSSWGGIRTDTEAFF.